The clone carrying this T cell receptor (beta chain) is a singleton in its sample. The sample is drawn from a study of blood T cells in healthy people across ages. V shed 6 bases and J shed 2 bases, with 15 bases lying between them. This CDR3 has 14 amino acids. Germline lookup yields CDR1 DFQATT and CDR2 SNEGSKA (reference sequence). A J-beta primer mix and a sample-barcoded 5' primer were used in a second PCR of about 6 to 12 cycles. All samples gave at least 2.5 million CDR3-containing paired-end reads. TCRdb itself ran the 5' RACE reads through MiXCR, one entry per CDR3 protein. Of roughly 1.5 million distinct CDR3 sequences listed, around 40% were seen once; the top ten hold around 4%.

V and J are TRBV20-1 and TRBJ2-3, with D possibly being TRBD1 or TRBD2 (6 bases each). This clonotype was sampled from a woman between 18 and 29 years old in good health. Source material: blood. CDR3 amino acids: CSAVQGLPTDTQYF. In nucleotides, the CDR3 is TGCAGTGCGGTACAGGGACTGCCCACAGATACGCAGTATTTT.